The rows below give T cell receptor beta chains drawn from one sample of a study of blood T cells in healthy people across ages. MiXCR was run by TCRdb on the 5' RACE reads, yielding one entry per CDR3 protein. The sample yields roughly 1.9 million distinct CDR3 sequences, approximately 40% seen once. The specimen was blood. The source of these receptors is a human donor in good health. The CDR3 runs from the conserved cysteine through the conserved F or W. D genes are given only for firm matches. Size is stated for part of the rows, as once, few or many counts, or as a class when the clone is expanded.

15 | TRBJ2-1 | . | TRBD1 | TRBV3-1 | TGTGCCAGCAGCCAACGTTTGCCAGGGGGTAATGAGCAGTTCTTC | CASSQRLPGGNEQFF
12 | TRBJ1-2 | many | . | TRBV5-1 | TGCGCCAGCAGCTCGGAGGCTTATGGCTACACCTTC | CASSSEAYGYTF
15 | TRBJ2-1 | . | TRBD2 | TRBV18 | TGTGCCAACTCAGCTACTAGCGGGGGGGACGATGAGCAGTTCTTC | CANSATSGGDDEQFF
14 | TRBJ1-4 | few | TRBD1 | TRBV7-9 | TGTGCCAGCAGCTCCAGGGGGGAGGGTGAAAAACTGTTTTTT | CASSSRGEGEKLFF
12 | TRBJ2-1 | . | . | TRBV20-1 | TGCAGTGGTTTTTCGGCCTACAATGAGCAGTTCTTC | CSGFSAYNEQFF
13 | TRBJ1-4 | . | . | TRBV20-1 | TGCAGTGCTGGGCCACCATGGAATGAAAAACTGTTTTTT | CSAGPPWNEKLFF
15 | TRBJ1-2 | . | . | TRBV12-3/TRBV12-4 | TGTGCCAGCAGTCATACCAGGGACGGTTCCCTGGGCTACACCTTC | CASSHTRDGSLGYTF
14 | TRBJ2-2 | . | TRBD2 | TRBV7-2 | TGTGCCAGCAGCTGGGGGGGTTATCAGGGGGAGCTGTTTTTT | CASSWGGYQGELFF
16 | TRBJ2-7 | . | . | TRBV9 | TGTGCCAGCAGCGTAAACCCTCGGTCAGGAGGCTACGAGCAGTACTTC | CASSVNPRSGGYEQYF
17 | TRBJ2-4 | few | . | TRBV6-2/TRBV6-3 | TGTGCCAGCAGTTACTCAGAACCAGGACCTTTCAAAAACATTCAGTACTTC | CASSYSEPGPFKNIQYF
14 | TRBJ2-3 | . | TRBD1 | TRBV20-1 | TGCAGTGCCAGGGGGCTGGGAGACACAGATACGCAGTATTTT | CSARGLGDTDTQYF
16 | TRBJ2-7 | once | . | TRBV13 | TGTGCCAGCAGCCAGAGGGGACCGGTCTTCTTCTACGAGCAGTACTTC | CASSQRGPVFFYEQYF
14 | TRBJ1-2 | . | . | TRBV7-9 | TGTGCCAGCAGCTCACAAAAACAGGGATATGGCTACACCTTC | CASSSQKQGYGYTF
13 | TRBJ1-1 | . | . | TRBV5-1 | TGCGCCGGCAGCTTGGACGGTGATTTAGAAGCTTTCTTT | CAGSLDGDLEAFF
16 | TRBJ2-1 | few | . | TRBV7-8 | TGTGCCAGCAGCGCACAACAGGGTAGCTCCTACAATGAGCAGTTCTTC | CASSAQQGSSYNEQFF
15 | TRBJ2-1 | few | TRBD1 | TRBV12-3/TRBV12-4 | TGTGCCAGCAGTGCCCGGACAGGGTCTTACAATGAGCAGTTCTTC | CASSARTGSYNEQFF
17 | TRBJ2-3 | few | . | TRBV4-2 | TGTGCCAGCAGCCCGTTGGGAGTGCCCCTGAGCACAGATACGCAGTATTTT | CASSPLGVPLSTDTQYF
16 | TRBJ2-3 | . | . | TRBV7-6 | TGTGCCAGCAGCTTAGAGTTTAGGGGGGCCACAGATACGCAGTATTTT | CASSLEFRGATDTQYF
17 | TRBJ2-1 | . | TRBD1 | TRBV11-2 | TGTGCCAGCATCCCGCAGGACCGGGGACAGGGTCGGAATGAGCAGTTCTTC | CASIPQDRGQGRNEQFF
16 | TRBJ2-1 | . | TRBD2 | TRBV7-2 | TGTGCCAGCCTATTAGGTAGCGGGGGTATTTGGGGTGAGCAGTTCTTC | CASLLGSGGIWGEQFF
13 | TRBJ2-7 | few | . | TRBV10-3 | TGTGCCATCAGTGGGTACCGCAGGGACGAGCAGTACTTC | CAISGYRRDEQYF
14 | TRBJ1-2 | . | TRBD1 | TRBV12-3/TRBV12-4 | TGTGCCAGCAGCTTCACTGGACAGGGGGAGGACTACACCTTC | CASSFTGQGEDYTF